Following are 30 T cell receptor beta chains from one sample sequenced in a study of blood T cells in healthy people across ages. A second PCR of roughly 6 to 12 cycles used a sample-barcoded 5' primer and a J-beta primer mix. TCRdb re-derived calls from the 5' RACE reads in MiXCR, one entry per CDR3 protein. Here the sample spans roughly 560,000 distinct CDR3 sequences, about 25% being singletons. The same data also contributed to another study, on T cells of mothers and their children.

The sample consisted of blood. Source of these receptors: a boy between 10 and 17 years old in good health.

V usage is TRBV12-3 or TRBV12-4 and J usage is TRBJ2-1; 8 bases are shared with TRBD2. CDR3 length equals 15 residues. Trimming at V came to 1 base and at J to 5 bases, leaving 4 bases not matched to a gene. The CDR3, as DNA: TGTGCCAGCAGTTTAGGTAGCGGGGAAAACAATGAGCAGTTCTTC. This translates into CASSLGSGENNEQFF.

The chain uses TRBV11-1 and TRBJ2-2; D is undetermined. Germline V gene sequence: CDR1 SGHAT, CDR2 FQDESV (reference sequence). V lost 3 bases to trimming and J lost 2 bases, with 7 bases between them. This CDR3 has 14 amino acids. CDR3 sequence reads: CASSFDSNTGELFF. The CDR3 nucleotides read TGTGCCAGCAGCTTTGACTCTAACACCGGGGAGCTGTTTTTT.

In the case of this clonotype: Its ends do not fully match the called genes, so a read error is possible. The DNA for the CDR3 is TGCGCCAGCAGCCAAGAGTACGGCCTGAGCTCCTATAATTCACCCCTCCGCTTT. This sequence encodes CASSQEYGLSSYNSPLRF. V gene TRBV4-3 combines with J gene TRBJ1-6, with D unresolved. The CDR3 has 18 amino acids. Germline values: CDR1 LGHNA, CDR2 YSLEER.

The gene calls are TRBV4-3 and TRBJ2-1; a weak D match, TRBD2 (6 bases). V lost 0 bases, J lost 3 bases, and 12 bases lay in between. The CDR3 length is 16 residues. Germline V gives CDR1 LGHNA, CDR2 YSLEER. The CDR3 is CASSQEPGEIYNEQFF. The CDR3 DNA follows: TGCGCCAGCAGCCAAGAACCGGGAGAGATCTACAATGAGCAGTTCTTC.

The chain couples TRBV20-1 to TRBJ2-6; 11 bases map to TRBD1. This CDR3 comprises 18 residues. Trimming removed 6 bases from V and 1 base from J; junction bases left unmatched: 11. CDR1 and CDR2 from the germline V gene are DFQATT and SNEGSKA (reference sequence). The CDR3 region is CSAPGQGGSSSGANVLTF. CDR3 in DNA: TGCAGTGCCCCGGGACAGGGGGGTTCTTCTTCTGGGGCCAACGTCCTGACTTTC.

The chain recombines TRBV20-1 with TRBJ2-7; 10 bases are shared with TRBD2. J lost 0 bases, V lost 4 bases, and 6 bases had no gene match. The CDR3 loop spans 15 amino acids. Germline CDR1 reads DFQATT; CDR2 reads SNEGSKA (reference sequence). In DNA form, the CDR3 reads TGCAGTGCTAATCCAGCGGGAGGGAGCTCCTACGAGCAGTACTTC. Encoded protein: CSANPAGGSSYEQYF.

The chain uses TRBV29-1 and TRBJ2-1; 7 bases match TRBD1. The CDR3 is made up of 15 amino acids. The V segment lost 4 bases and the J segment 0 bases; nucleotides outside the gene matches: 6. In germline, CDR1 is SQVTM, CDR2 ANQGSEA. In DNA form, the CDR3 reads TGCAGCGTTGCCAGGGGGAGCAGCTCCTACAATGAGCAGTTCTTC. Translation gives CSVARGSSSYNEQFF.

This clonotype has a handful of counts. The chain has TRBV9 and TRBJ2-5, with TRBD2 matching 9 bases. CDR1 SGDLS and CDR2 YYNGEE come from the germline V gene. This CDR3 is built from 15 residues. V lost 0 bases and J lost 5; bases outside the gene matches: 5. The CDR3 DNA sequence: TGTGCCAGCAGCGTAGTATCTAGCGGGGCCGAGACCCAGTACTTC. It specifies CASSVVSSGAETQYF.

The rearrangement links TRBV20-1 to TRBJ2-1; the D gene could be TRBD1 or TRBD2 (5 bases each). The CDR3 has 13 amino acids. Germline-derived CDR1 and CDR2 are DFQATT and SNEGSKA (reference sequence). V gave up 5 bases and J gave up 9 bases, with 17 bases separating them. The CDR3 region has the DNA TGCAGTGCTCTCCGGGGCGCAGGGTCTGAGCAGTTCTTC. This codes for CSALRGAGSEQFF.

The genes are TRBV7-6 and TRBJ2-1; TRBD2 aligns across 8 bases. CDR1 SGHVS and CDR2 FNYEAQ come from the germline V gene. The junction had 13 bases not matched to a gene; V was cut back by 5 bases and J by 7 bases. The CDR3 consists of 16 residues. CDR3 nucleotides: TGTGCCAGCAGCCTAGAGGGGCGGGGGGCAGAGAATGAGCAGTTCTTC. The encoded protein is CASSLEGRGAENEQFF.

This rearrangement joins TRBV9 to TRBJ2-7; D gene ambiguous. The ends were cut back, 0 bases at V and 0 bases at J, with 10 bases in the middle. Per the germline V gene, CDR1 is SGDLS and CDR2 is YYNGEE. The CDR3 runs 15 residues. The CDR3: CASSVEGYGSYEQYF. Written as DNA, the CDR3 is TGTGCCAGCAGCGTAGAAGGGTACGGCTCCTACGAGCAGTACTTC.

This chain uses TRBV30 with TRBJ1-1, with 10 bases that match TRBD1. CDR1 GTSNPN and CDR2 SVGIG come from the germline V gene (reference sequence). The junction had 8 bases not matched to a gene; V was cut back by 1 base and J by 3 bases. This CDR3 is built from 16 residues. CDR3 nucleotide sequence: TGTGCCTGGAGTGCCTCGACAGGGGGCGAGGACACTGAAGCTTTCTTT. Translated: CAWSASTGGEDTEAFF. Together with reference TRBV30 and TRBJ1-1, the CDR3 gives the full variable domain: SQTIHQWPATLVQPVGSPLSLECTVEGTSNPNLYWYRQAAGRGLQLLFYSVGIGQISSEVPQNLSASRPQDRQFILSSKKLLLSDSGFYLCAWSASTGGEDTEAFFGQGTRLTVV.

The gene calls are TRBV12-3 or TRBV12-4 and TRBJ1-3; D is unclear. Trimming stripped 8 bases from V and 1 base from J, with 15 bases between. This CDR3 has 15 amino acids. CDR3 residues: CASRMRAPSGNTIYF. CDR3 DNA sequence: TGTGCCAGCCGAATGAGGGCACCATCTGGAAACACCATATATTTT.

This clonotype was recorded a few times. The chain uses TRBV7-2 and TRBJ2-5; D unclear. CDR3 size: 14 residues. Germline loops: CDR1 SGHTA, CDR2 FQGNSA. Trimming left V 5 bases short and J 5 bases short, with 15 bases between. CDR3 sequence (DNA): TGTGCCAGCAGCATAGAGGCGTTCCCTGAGACCCAGTACTTC. Its protein is CASSIEAFPETQYF.

This clonotype was recorded a few times. The chain carries TRBV5-5 and TRBJ2-4; a possible D gene is TRBD2 (6 bases). CDR1 is SGHKS and CDR2 is YYEKEE in the germline V gene (reference sequence). Trimming cost V 2 bases and J 3 bases, with 15 bases left between them. The CDR3 has 16 amino acids. For the CDR3, the DNA is TGTGCCAGCAGCTTCTGCTACCGGGACTTCAAAAACATTCAGTACTTC. Amino acid sequence: CASSFCYRDFKNIQYF.

There are a few counts of this clonotype. The genes are TRBV4-2 and TRBJ2-3; D possibly corresponds to TRBD2 (5 bases). CDR3 length equals 17 residues. Trimming stripped 0 bases from V and 4 bases from J, with 17 bases between. The germline V gene has CDR1 LGHNA and CDR2 YNFKEQ. The CDR3 is CASSQDLRERFADTQYF. The DNA for the CDR3 is TGTGCCAGCAGCCAAGACTTACGGGAACGGTTTGCAGATACGCAGTATTTT.

This clonotype was found a few times. The rearrangement joins TRBV27 to TRBJ2-3; D assignment may be TRBD1 or TRBD2 (7 bases each). V was cut by 7 bases and J by 6 bases, with 17 bases left in between. The CDR3 contains 14 residues. The germline CDR1 and CDR2 sequences are MNHEY and SMNVEV (reference sequence). CDR3 protein: CASKDLGGGDTQYF. CDR3 sequence (DNA): TGTGCCAGCAAAGATCTGGGAGGGGGCGATACGCAGTATTTT.

This clonotype was seen more than once but under ten times. This chain joins TRBV9 and TRBJ1-3, with D possibly matching TRBD1 (6 bases). CDR3 size: 16 residues. V was cut by 3 bases and J by 8 bases, with 21 bases left in between. Germline-derived CDR1 and CDR2 are SGDLS and YYNGEE. The CDR3 region has the DNA TGTGCCAGCAGCGGCCACGGGGGGCGGACCGGAGACACCATATATTTT. Amino acids: CASSGHGGRTGDTIYF.

This clonotype was detected a few times. The chain carries TRBV15 and TRBJ2-3, with D unresolved. CDR1 LNHNV and CDR2 YYDKDF come from the germline V gene (reference sequence). V was pared by 0 bases and J by 0 bases, with 10 bases between. CDR3 size: 16 residues. The CDR3 loop is CATSRDLSPSTDTQYF. For the CDR3, the DNA is TGTGCCACCAGCAGAGATTTAAGTCCTAGCACAGATACGCAGTATTTT.

Notes on this clonotype: A junction boundary mismatches the germline segment, possibly from a read error. The chain has TRBV6-5 and TRBJ2-2; D remains ambiguous. The CDR3 is made up of 16 amino acids. From germline, CDR1 is MNHEY and CDR2 SVGAGI. CDR3 sequence (DNA): TGTGCTAGCAGTTATGACACCTCACTTTACACCGGGGAGCTGTTTTTT. Amino acids: CASSYDTSLYTGELFF.

This clonotype is a singleton in its sample. The V and J genes are TRBV4-3 and TRBJ1-4; D gene ambiguous. Looked up from germline, CDR1 is LGHNA and CDR2 is YSLEER. V lost 0 bases and J 7 bases, leaving 15 bases between the germline ends. This CDR3 has 16 amino acids. CDR3 bases: TGCGCCAGCAGCCAAGATTCGACGAAGATAGCTGAAAAACTGTTTTTT. This codes for CASSQDSTKIAEKLFF.

The gene calls are TRBV19 and TRBJ1-1, with D unclear. V was shortened by 5 bases and J by 4 bases, with 8 bases between the two germline ends. The CDR3 is 12 amino acids. CDR1 is LNHDA and CDR2 is SQIVND in the germline V gene (reference sequence). The CDR3 protein is CASSGWPTEAFF. The CDR3 coding sequence is TGTGCCAGTAGTGGGTGGCCCACTGAAGCTTTCTTT. The full variable domain, in which reference TRBV19 and TRBJ1-1 provide the parts outside the CDR3, is DGGITQSPKYLFRKEGQNVTLSCEQNLNHDAMYWYRQDPGQGLRLIYYSQIVNDFQKGDIAEGYSVSREKKESFPLTVTSAQKNPTAFYLCASSGWPTEAFFGQGTRLTVV.

The chain employs TRBV5-1 and TRBJ2-1; 9 bases fit TRBD2. This CDR3 has 16 amino acids. Germline V gene data show CDR1 as SGHRS and CDR2 as YFSETQ. V lost 2 bases to trimming and J lost 6 bases; unmatched junction nucleotides: 9. Here the CDR3 reads CASSFASGTSPNEQFF. The DNA for the CDR3 is TGCGCCAGCAGCTTCGCGTCCGGGACTAGCCCCAATGAGCAGTTCTTC.

This clonotype was detected only a few times. V and J are TRBV4-1 and TRBJ2-7; 7 positions agree with TRBD2. V was clipped by 1 base and J by 7 bases; unmatched bases: 13. Germline assignment: CDR1 MGHRA and CDR2 YSYEKL. The CDR3 runs 16 residues. The CDR3 coding sequence is TGCGCCAGCAGCCAAGGGTGGCCTAGCGGAGTGCGGGAGCAGTACTTC. Its translation: CASSQGWPSGVREQYF.

This clonotype was observed a handful of times. CDR3 nucleotides: TGTGCCAGCAGCACGGCTCAGGGGACGAATACGCAGTATTTT. Translating it yields CASSTAQGTNTQYF. The rearrangement joins TRBV9 to TRBJ2-3; possibly TRBD1 for D (6 bases). From germline, CDR1 is SGDLS and CDR2 YYNGEE. This CDR3 contains 14 residues. Trimming took 4 bases from V and 7 from J, leaving 16 bases between them.

The chain links TRBV5-1 to TRBJ2-4; tentative D call: TRBD1 (6 bases). In germline, CDR1 is SGHRS, CDR2 YFSETQ. There are 13 residues in the CDR3. V lost 4 bases to trimming and J lost 5 bases, with 10 bases between them. The CDR3 loop is CASSPYRENIQYF. As DNA, the CDR3 is TGCGCCAGCAGCCCTTACAGGGAAAACATTCAGTACTTC.

A remark on this clonotype: One junction end does not reproduce the germline sequence, and a read error may be involved. The chain joins TRBV7-7 to TRBJ2-3, with D tentatively TRBD2 (5 bases). This CDR3 is built from 14 residues. CDR1 is SSHAT and CDR2 is FNYEAQ in the germline V gene (reference sequence). CDR3 coding DNA: TGTGCTAGCAGCTCAGGACTTTCGGGGGATACGCAGTATTTT. Its protein is CASSSGLSGDTQYF.

V is TRBV5-6 and J is TRBJ2-3, with 12 bases identical to TRBD2. This CDR3 spans 17 amino acids. Germline values: CDR1 SGHDT, CDR2 YYEEEE. V lost 0 bases, J lost 3 bases, and 5 bases stayed unmatched. CDR3 in amino acids: CASSLASGGAGTDTQYF. In DNA form, the CDR3 reads TGTGCCAGCAGCTTGGCTAGCGGGGGGGCAGGTACAGATACGCAGTATTTT.

V gene TRBV27 combines with J gene TRBJ2-1, with 9 bases fitting TRBD2. CDR3 size: 14 residues. CDR1 is MNHEY, CDR2 SMNVEV, per germline (reference sequence). Trimming removed 3 bases from V and 9 bases from J; junction bases left unmatched: 6. In DNA form, the CDR3 reads TGTGCCAGCAGTTTCGCGGGGGGGCGGTTTGAGCAGTTCTTC. Translated: CASSFAGGRFEQFF.

This clonotype was counted a single time. At one end, the junction sequence differs from germline, possibly due to a read error. The chain is built from TRBV12-3 or TRBV12-4 and TRBJ1-6; D might be TRBD1 (6 bases). This CDR3 comprises 16 residues. CDR3 region: CANSAGQRRDNSPLHF. CDR3 sequence (DNA): TGTGCCAACAGTGCAGGACAGAGGCGCGATAATTCACCCCTCCACTTT.